This T cell receptor (beta chain) was recorded in a study of blood T cells in healthy people across ages. Sample-barcoded 5' priming and a J-beta primer mix drove a second PCR of 7 to 11 cycles. TCRdb recomputed calls from the 5' RACE reads with MiXCR, one row per CDR3 protein. This table has approximately 900,000 distinct CDR3 sequences, under 50% appearing once. The sample holds a few counts of this clonotype. V dropped 2 bases and J dropped 7; count of bases not matched to a gene: 4. Germline CDR1 is MGHDK and CDR2 is SYGVNS. The length of the CDR3 is 14 residues. The sequenced sample was blood. The chain carries TRBV25-1 and TRBJ2-1, with TRBD1 matching 8 bases. The source of this sequence is a man younger than 40 in good health. The CDR3 region is CASSEPGQANEQFF. CDR3 bases: TGTGCCAGCAGTGAACCGGGACAGGCGAATGAGCAGTTCTTC.